What follows is one T cell receptor beta chain and its context. The authors amplified TCR beta CDR3 regions from RNA transcripts. HTBI primers primed a first-round RT-PCR, and a second-round multiplex PCR followed. One entry per CDR3 protein, called by TCRdb with MiXCR from the multiplex PCR reads. This table holds 200,000 to 300,000 distinct CDR3 sequences, around 50% found once. The entry originates in a study of Graves' ophthalmopathy and Graves' hyperthyroidism. Source material: peripheral blood. This clonotype originated in an adult man with Graves' ophthalmopathy.

The chain's CDR3 is CASSLPGTEKEETQYF. CDR3 nucleotides: TGTGCCAGCAGTCTACCCGGGACAGAGAAGGAGGAGACCCAGTACTTC. The chain has TRBV12-3 or TRBV12-4 and TRBJ2-5, with 7 nucleotides matching TRBD1. This CDR3 is built from 16 residues. V trimming: 5 bases; J trimming: 5 bases; junction bases outside the gene matches: 14.